Each of the 23 T cell receptor beta chains below was sequenced from the same sample in a study of blood T cell repertoires in COVID-19. Profiled with immunoSEQ multiplex PCR; TCRdb holds only in-frame clones, not every one. The sample comprises 350,000 to 450,000 clones, approximately 90% of which are singletons, and 0.8% to 0.9% rests with the top ten. The sequenced sample was PBMCs or T cells enriched from blood (not recorded which). These TCRs come from a woman in her thirties or forties who had been exposed to COVID-19.

The DNA for the CDR3 is TGTGCCAGTAGTCGGGGGACCTACTCCTACGAGCAGTACTTC. Translation: CASSRGTYSYEQYF. The V gene is TRBV19, the J gene TRBJ2-7; TRBD2 might be the D (6 bases). Trimming shortened V by 5 bases and J by 0 bases, and 11 bases separated the two germline ends. Germline V CDR1 and CDR2: LNHDA, SQIVND (reference sequence). The CDR3 runs to 14 residues.

The V call is TRBV19, the J call TRBJ2-1; 12 positions agree with TRBD2. CDR3 length: 20 amino acids. V lost 6 bases and J lost 9; bases outside the gene matches: 24. Germline V gene sequence: CDR1 LNHDA, CDR2 SQIVND (reference sequence). The CDR3 DNA is TGTGCCAGTAGGCCTTCGGCTAGCGGGGGGGTATTTATGGTGGACGGTGAGCAGTTCTTC. Amino acids: CASRPSASGGVFMVDGEQFF. Supplemented by reference TRBV19 and TRBJ2-1, the full variable domain reads DGGITQSPKYLFRKEGQNVTLSCEQNLNHDAMYWYRQDPGQGLRLIYYSQIVNDFQKGDIAEGYSVSREKKESFPLTVTSAQKNPTAFYLCASRPSASGGVFMVDGEQFFGPGTRLTVL.

The rearrangement links TRBV3-1 (or the pseudogene TRBV3-2) to TRBJ1-4; perhaps TRBD1 as D (6 bases). CDR1 is LGHDT, CDR2 YNNKEL, per germline (reference sequence). This CDR3 is built from 16 residues. The germline V and J ends were trimmed by 4 bases and 6 bases, with 18 bases remaining between them. The CDR3 is CASSLFKQGSDEKLFF. In nucleotides, the CDR3 is TGTGCCAGCAGCCTTTTTAAACAGGGATCCGATGAAAAACTGTTTTTT.

This clone was seen only once. This chain's CDR3 is CASSYLQGTLAYEQYF. CDR3 DNA: TGTGCCAGCAGTTACCTACAGGGGACCCTCGCCTACGAGCAGTACTTC. This chain links TRBV6-5 with TRBJ2-7; 7 bases map to TRBD1. V dropped 2 bases and J dropped 2; count of bases not matched to a gene: 9. The CDR3 is made up of 16 amino acids. The germline V gene encodes CDR1 MNHEY and CDR2 SVGAGI.

A single count supports this clone. This chain links TRBV3-1 (or the pseudogene TRBV3-2) with TRBJ2-1; maybe TRBD2 (6 bases). The length of the CDR3 is 17 residues. CDR1 and CDR2 (germline): LGHDT, YNNKEL (reference sequence). V shed 6 bases and J shed 6 bases, with 24 bases lying between them. CDR3 nucleotide sequence: TGTGCCAGCAGTGGATTCCTGGGTGGGGGGTTTGGCAATGAGCAGTTCTTC. Amino acids: CASSGFLGGGFGNEQFF.

This chain uses TRBV11-3 with TRBJ2-3; D is perhaps TRBD2 (6 bases). The germline V and J ends were trimmed by 6 bases and 4 bases, with 20 bases remaining between them. The germline gives CDR1 SGHNT, CDR2 YENEEA. CDR3 length equals 16 residues. In DNA, the CDR3 is TGTGCCAGCAGTTCTATATTCGGGAGAAGGGCAGATACGCAGTATTTT. Protein product: CASSSIFGRRADTQYF.

V is TRBV11-3 and J is TRBJ2-1, with 8 bases that match TRBD2. V shed 5 bases, J shed 5 bases, and the junction held 2 bases outside the gene matches. This CDR3 is built from 13 residues. The germline gives CDR1 SGHNT, CDR2 YENEEA. In DNA, the CDR3 is TGTGCCAGCAGCCCGGGACTAGACAATGAGCAGTTCTTC. This encodes CASSPGLDNEQFF. The complete variable domain, with remaining parts taken from reference TRBV11-3 and TRBJ2-1, reads EAGVVQSPRYKIIEKKQPVAFWCNPISGHNTLYWYLQNLGQGPELLIRYENEEAVDDSQLPKDRFSAERLKGVDSTLKIQPAELGDSAVYLCASSPGLDNEQFFGPGTRLTVL.

This clone was counted once. The V gene is TRBV5-1, the J gene TRBJ2-5, with D uncertain. Trimming took off 4 bases at V and 1 base at J, with 11 bases between the two ends. Germline lookup yields CDR1 SGHRS and CDR2 YFSETQ. The length of the CDR3 is 14 residues. The CDR3 bases are TGCGCCAGCAGCCCTGGGTCTAGCCAAGAGACCCAGTACTTC. It specifies CASSPGSSQETQYF.

A single count supports this clone. The chain couples TRBV20-1 to TRBJ2-1; TRBD2 agrees at 9 bases. Germline assignment: CDR1 DFQATT and CDR2 SNEGSKA (reference sequence). The CDR3 covers 14 residues. V gave up 3 bases and J gave up 5 bases; unmatched junction bases: 5. The CDR3: CSASRASGNNEQFF. In DNA form, the CDR3 reads TGCAGTGCTAGTCGGGCTAGCGGGAACAATGAGCAGTTCTTC.

For the CDR3, the DNA is TGCAGCGCTCGAACCCCCAGGTTCGGCAATGAGCAGTTCTTC. Its translation is CSARTPRFGNEQFF. The chain links TRBV29-1 to TRBJ2-1; D unresolved. Between the trimmed V and J ends, which lost 7 bases and 6 bases, there was a span of 19 bases. The V gene's germline CDR1 is SQVTM and CDR2 ANQGSEA. The CDR3 sequence is 14 residues long.

The count of this clone is one. This CDR3 reads CASSRGPLEVGNTEAFF. The CDR3 region has the DNA TGTGCCAGCAGCAGGGGGCCCCTTGAGGTGGGAAACACTGAAGCTTTCTTT. The chain combines TRBV5-4 with TRBJ1-1, with TRBD1 matching 7 bases. J was trimmed by 2 bases and V by 4 bases; bases with no gene match: 14. Per germline, CDR1 SGHNT and CDR2 YYREEE (reference sequence). This CDR3 has 17 residues.

As regards this clone: In the same sample, other DNA sequences code for this CDR3. This chain connects TRBV27 to TRBJ1-1; tentatively, D is TRBD1 (5 bases). Trimming pared 1 base from V and 0 bases from J, leaving 9 bases between. The CDR3 has 15 residues. Germline V gene sequence: CDR1 MNHEY, CDR2 SMNVEV (reference sequence). CDR3 region: CASSLLTGLNTEAFF. CDR3 sequence (DNA): TGTGCCAGCAGTTTATTAACAGGTCTGAACACTGAAGCTTTCTTT.

The rearrangement joins TRBV2 to TRBJ1-2; D ambiguous. The CDR3 is 12 amino acids. Germline V CDR1 and CDR2: SNHLY, FYNNEI. V shed 6 bases and J shed 7 bases, with 12 bases lying between them. In nucleotides, the CDR3 is TGTGCCAGCAGGTTGACTCCATCTGGCTACACCTTC. Encoded protein: CASRLTPSGYTF.

The gene calls are TRBV5-6 and TRBJ1-1, with D possibly TRBD1 on 5 matching bases. This CDR3 is 13 amino acids long. The germline V gene has CDR1 SGHDT and CDR2 YYEEEE. V gave up 0 bases and J gave up 7 bases, with 10 bases separating them. CDR3 coding DNA: TGTGCCAGCAGCTTGGTGCAGGGATATGAAGCTTTCTTT. Translated: CASSLVQGYEAFF.

The chain employs TRBV5-1 and TRBJ1-5; 12 bases agree with TRBD1. The germline V gene has CDR1 SGHRS and CDR2 YFSETQ. The CDR3 consists of 18 residues. J gave up 8 bases and V 2 bases, and 14 bases lay outside the gene matches. CDR3 sequence (DNA): TGCGCCAGCAGCTTCAACCGGGACAGGGGGCGCCCCACCAAGCCCCAGCATTTT. It encodes CASSFNRDRGRPTKPQHF.

The V gene is TRBV7-3, the J gene TRBJ2-7, with D unclear. V lost 1 base and J 6 bases, leaving 10 bases between the germline ends. From germline, CDR1 is SGHTA and CDR2 FQGTGA. The CDR3 length is 13 residues. The CDR3 DNA reads TGTGCCAGCAGCTTAAGTCCGATAGCCGAGCAGTACTTC. It translates to CASSLSPIAEQYF. The variable domain in full, completed from reference TRBV7-3 and TRBJ2-7, reads GAGVSQTPSNKVTEKGKYVELRCDPISGHTALYWYRQSLGQGPEFLIYFQGTGAADDSGLPNDRFFAVRPEGSVSTLKIQRTERGDSAVYLCASSLSPIAEQYFGPGTRLTVT.

The chain recombines TRBV5-1 with TRBJ2-1; 7 positions match TRBD1. Germline values: CDR1 SGHRS, CDR2 YFSETQ. J lost 0 bases, V lost 5 bases, and 2 bases had no gene match. This CDR3 comprises 14 residues. The CDR3 protein is CASRRDSSYNEQFF. The CDR3 nucleotides read TGCGCCAGCAGGAGGGACAGCTCCTACAATGAGCAGTTCTTC.

V gene TRBV6-5 combines with J gene TRBJ1-2; D uncertain. Trimming shortened V by 7 bases and J by 4 bases, and 13 bases separated the two germline ends. CDR1 and CDR2 from the germline V gene are MNHEY and SVGAGI. The CDR3 spans 13 residues. The CDR3 here is CASISRDGYGYTF. CDR3 bases: TGTGCCAGCATTTCCCGGGATGGCTATGGCTACACCTTC.

The chain joins TRBV5-1 to TRBJ2-4; TRBD1 agrees at 8 bases. The germline CDR1 and CDR2 sequences are SGHRS and YFSETQ. Trimming cost V 5 bases and J 0 bases; bases outside gene matches: 4. This CDR3 contains 15 residues. The CDR3 nucleotides are TGCGCCAGCAGTCAGGGGGCGATAGCCAAAAACATTCAGTACTTC. This encodes CASSQGAIAKNIQYF.

The rearrangement links TRBV5-4 to TRBJ2-5; 7 bases match TRBD2. V was pared by 1 base and J by 7 bases, with 1 base of the junction left unmatched. Germline loops: CDR1 SGHNT, CDR2 YYREEE (reference sequence). The CDR3 spans 12 residues. The CDR3 DNA sequence: TGTGCCAGCAGCTTGCCGGGGGGGACCCAGTACTTC. This translates into CASSLPGGTQYF.

The CDR3 DNA follows: TGTGCCTGGAGTGTAGGGGGGGCAACTAATGAAAAACTGTTTTTT. Protein sequence: CAWSVGGATNEKLFF. The chain combines TRBV30 with TRBJ1-4; D may be TRBD1 (6 bases). This CDR3 contains 15 residues. The germline V gene has CDR1 GTSNPN and CDR2 SVGIG (reference sequence). V lost 0 bases, J lost 0 bases, and 8 bases lay in between.

The chain uses TRBV5-1 and TRBJ2-3; TRBD2 matches at 9 bases. Looked up from germline, CDR1 is SGHRS and CDR2 is YFSETQ. The CDR3 covers 14 residues. After removal of 3 bases from V and 5 bases from J, the junction contained 4 bases not matched to a gene. The CDR3 loop reads CASSSRGGVDTQYF. CDR3 coding DNA: TGCGCCAGCAGCTCGCGGGGGGGCGTAGATACGCAGTATTTT.

This CDR3 is CASVRKQLNTEAFF. CDR3 sequence (DNA): TGTGCCAGCGTCAGAAAACAGCTGAACACTGAAGCTTTCTTT. The chain combines TRBV7-9 with TRBJ1-1, with D hard to call. CDR1 SEHNR and CDR2 FQNEAQ come from the germline V gene (reference sequence). Between the trimmed V and J ends, which lost 8 bases and 0 bases, there was a span of 13 bases. The CDR3 loop spans 14 amino acids.